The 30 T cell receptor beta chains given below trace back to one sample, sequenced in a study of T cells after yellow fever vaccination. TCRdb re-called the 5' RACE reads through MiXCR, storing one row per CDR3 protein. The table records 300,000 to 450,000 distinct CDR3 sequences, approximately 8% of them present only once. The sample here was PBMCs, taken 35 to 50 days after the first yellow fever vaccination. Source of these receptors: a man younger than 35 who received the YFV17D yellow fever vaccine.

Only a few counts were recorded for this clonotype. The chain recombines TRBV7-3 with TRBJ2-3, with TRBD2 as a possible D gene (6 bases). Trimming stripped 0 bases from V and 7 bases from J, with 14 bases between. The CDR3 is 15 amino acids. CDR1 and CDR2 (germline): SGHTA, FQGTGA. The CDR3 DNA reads TGTGCCAGCAGCTTAACCGGGGAGGTAGGGAATACGCAGTATTTT. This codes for CASSLTGEVGNTQYF. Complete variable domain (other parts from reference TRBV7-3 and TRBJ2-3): GAGVSQTPSNKVTEKGKYVELRCDPISGHTALYWYRQSLGQGPEFLIYFQGTGAADDSGLPNDRFFAVRPEGSVSTLKIQRTERGDSAVYLCASSLTGEVGNTQYFGPGTRLTVL.

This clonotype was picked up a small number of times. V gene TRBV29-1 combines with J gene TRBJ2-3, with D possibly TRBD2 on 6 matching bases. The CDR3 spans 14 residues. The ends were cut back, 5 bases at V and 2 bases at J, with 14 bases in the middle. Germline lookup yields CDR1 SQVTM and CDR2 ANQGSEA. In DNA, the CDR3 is TGCAGCGTTTACAAATGGGACTCCACAGATACGCAGTATTTT. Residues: CSVYKWDSTDTQYF.

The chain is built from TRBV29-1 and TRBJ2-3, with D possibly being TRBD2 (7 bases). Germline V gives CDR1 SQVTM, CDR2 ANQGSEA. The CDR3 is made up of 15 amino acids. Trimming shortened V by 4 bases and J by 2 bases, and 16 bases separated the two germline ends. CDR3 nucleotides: TGCAGCGTTGTGGACGGGGGGCGGTACACAGATACGCAGTATTTT. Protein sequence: CSVVDGGRYTDTQYF.

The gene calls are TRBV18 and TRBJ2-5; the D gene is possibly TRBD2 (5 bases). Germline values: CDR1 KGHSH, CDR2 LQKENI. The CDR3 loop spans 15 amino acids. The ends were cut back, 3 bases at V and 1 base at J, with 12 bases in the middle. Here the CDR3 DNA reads TGTGCCAGCTCACCTACGTTGAGGGCCCAAGAGACCCAGTACTTC. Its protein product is CASSPTLRAQETQYF.

The CDR3 DNA is TGTGCCAGCAGCCGAAAGACCGACACTGAAGCTTTCTTT. Translation: CASSRKTDTEAFF. The chain employs TRBV7-3 and TRBJ1-1; D is unclear. The germline gives CDR1 SGHTA, CDR2 FQGTGA. V lost 5 bases, J lost 3 bases, and 10 bases lay in between. The CDR3 spans 13 residues. The complete variable domain, with remaining parts taken from reference TRBV7-3 and TRBJ1-1, reads GAGVSQTPSNKVTEKGKYVELRCDPISGHTALYWYRQSLGQGPEFLIYFQGTGAADDSGLPNDRFFAVRPEGSVSTLKIQRTERGDSAVYLCASSRKTDTEAFFGQGTRLTVV.

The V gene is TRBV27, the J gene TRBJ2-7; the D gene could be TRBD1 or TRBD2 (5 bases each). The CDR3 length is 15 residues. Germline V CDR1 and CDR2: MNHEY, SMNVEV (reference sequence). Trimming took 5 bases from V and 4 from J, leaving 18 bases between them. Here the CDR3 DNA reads TGTGCCAGCAGTCCAGCCGGGGACCGAATTTACGAGCAGTACGTC. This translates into CASSPAGDRIYEQYV.

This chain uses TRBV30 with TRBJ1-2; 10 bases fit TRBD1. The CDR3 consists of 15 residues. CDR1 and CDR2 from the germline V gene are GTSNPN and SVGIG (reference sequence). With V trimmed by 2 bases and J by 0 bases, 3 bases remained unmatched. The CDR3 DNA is TGTGCCTGGAGTCATGGGACAGGGGCTAACTATGGCTACACCTTC. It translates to CAWSHGTGANYGYTF.

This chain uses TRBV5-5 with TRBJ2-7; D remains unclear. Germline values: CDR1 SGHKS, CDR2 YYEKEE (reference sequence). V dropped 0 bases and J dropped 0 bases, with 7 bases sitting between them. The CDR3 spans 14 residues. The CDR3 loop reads CASSLVWTSYEQYV. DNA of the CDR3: TGTGCCAGCAGCTTGGTATGGACCTCCTACGAGCAGTACGTC.

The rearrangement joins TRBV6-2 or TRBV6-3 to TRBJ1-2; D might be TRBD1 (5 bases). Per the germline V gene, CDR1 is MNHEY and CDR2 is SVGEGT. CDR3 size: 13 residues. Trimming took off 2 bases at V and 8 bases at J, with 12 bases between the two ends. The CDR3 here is CASSYIGGRGYTF. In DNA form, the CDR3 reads TGTGCCAGCAGTTACATTGGGGGAAGAGGCTACACCTTC.

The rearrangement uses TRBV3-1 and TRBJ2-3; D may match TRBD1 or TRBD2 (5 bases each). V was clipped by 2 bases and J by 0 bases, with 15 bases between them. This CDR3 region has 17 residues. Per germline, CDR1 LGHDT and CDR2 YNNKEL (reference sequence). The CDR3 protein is CASSQIQTGTSTDTQYF. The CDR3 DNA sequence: TGTGCCAGCAGCCAAATCCAAACCGGGACGAGCACAGATACGCAGTATTTT.

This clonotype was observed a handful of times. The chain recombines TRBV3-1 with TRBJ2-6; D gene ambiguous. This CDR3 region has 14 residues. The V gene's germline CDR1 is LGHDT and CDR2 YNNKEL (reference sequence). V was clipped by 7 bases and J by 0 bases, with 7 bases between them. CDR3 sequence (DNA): TGTGCCAGCACCTCAAGCTCTGGGGCCAACGTCCTGACTTTC. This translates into CASTSSSGANVLTF. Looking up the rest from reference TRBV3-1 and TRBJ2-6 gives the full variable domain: DTAVSQTPKYLVTQMGNDKSIKCEQNLGHDTMYWYKQDSKKFLKIMFSYNNKELIINETVPNRFSPKSPDKAHLNLHINSLELGDSAVYFCASTSSSGANVLTFGAGSRLTVL.

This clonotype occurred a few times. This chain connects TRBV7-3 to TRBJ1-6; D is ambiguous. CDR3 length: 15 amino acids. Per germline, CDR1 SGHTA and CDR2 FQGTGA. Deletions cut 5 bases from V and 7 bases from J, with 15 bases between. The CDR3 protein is CASSLGRPPNSPLHF. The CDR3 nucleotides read TGTGCCAGCAGCCTCGGCCGACCTCCCAATTCACCCCTCCACTTT.

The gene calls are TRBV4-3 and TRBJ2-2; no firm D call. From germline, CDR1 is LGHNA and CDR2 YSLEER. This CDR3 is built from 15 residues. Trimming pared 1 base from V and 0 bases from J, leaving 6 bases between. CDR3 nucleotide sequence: TGCGCCAGCAGCCAAGCGGCCGCGAACACCGGGGAGCTGTTTTTT. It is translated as CASSQAAANTGELFF.

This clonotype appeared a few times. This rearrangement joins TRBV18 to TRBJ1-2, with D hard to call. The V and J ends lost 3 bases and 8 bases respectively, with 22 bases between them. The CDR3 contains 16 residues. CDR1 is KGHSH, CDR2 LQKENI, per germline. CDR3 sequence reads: CASSPPGRTQGRGYTF. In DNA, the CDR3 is TGTGCCAGCTCACCTCCTGGACGGACCCAAGGGCGAGGCTACACCTTC.

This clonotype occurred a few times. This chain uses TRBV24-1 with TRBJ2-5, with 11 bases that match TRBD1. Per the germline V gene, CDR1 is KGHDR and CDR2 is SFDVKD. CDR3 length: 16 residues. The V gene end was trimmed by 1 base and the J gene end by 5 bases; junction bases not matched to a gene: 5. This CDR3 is CATSDLWDRGYETQYF. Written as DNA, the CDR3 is TGTGCCACCAGTGATTTATGGGACAGGGGGTACGAGACCCAGTACTTC.

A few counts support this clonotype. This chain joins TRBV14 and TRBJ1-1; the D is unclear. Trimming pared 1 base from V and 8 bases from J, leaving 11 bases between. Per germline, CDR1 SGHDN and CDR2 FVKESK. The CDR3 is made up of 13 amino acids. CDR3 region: CASSQVATSEAFF. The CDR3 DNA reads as TGTGCCAGCAGCCAAGTGGCTACATCCGAAGCTTTCTTT.

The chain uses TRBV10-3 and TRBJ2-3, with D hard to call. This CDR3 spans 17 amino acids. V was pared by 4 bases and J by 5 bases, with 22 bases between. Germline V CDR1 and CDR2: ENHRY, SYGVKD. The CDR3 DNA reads TGTGCCATCAGTGCAAAAACCGGGCCGCGGACGGGAGATACGCAGTATTTT. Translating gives CAISAKTGPRTGDTQYF.

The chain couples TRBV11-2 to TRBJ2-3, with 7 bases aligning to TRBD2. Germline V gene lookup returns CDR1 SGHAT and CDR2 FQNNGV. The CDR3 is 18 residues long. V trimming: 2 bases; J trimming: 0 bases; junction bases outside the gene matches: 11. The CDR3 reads CASSLNGPSGSSTDTQYF. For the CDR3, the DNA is TGTGCCAGCAGCTTAAATGGGCCTAGCGGATCTAGCACAGATACGCAGTATTTT. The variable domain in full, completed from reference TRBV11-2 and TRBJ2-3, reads EAGVAQSPRYKIIEKRQSVAFWCNPISGHATLYWYQQILGQGPKLLIQFQNNGVVDDSQLPKDRFSAERLKGVDSTLKIQPAKLEDSAVYLCASSLNGPSGSSTDTQYFGPGTRLTVL.

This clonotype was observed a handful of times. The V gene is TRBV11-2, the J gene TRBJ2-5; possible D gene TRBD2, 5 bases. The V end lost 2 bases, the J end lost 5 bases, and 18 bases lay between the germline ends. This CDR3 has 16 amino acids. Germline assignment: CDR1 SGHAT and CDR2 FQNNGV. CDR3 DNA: TGTGCCAGCAGCTTAATTCTCGGAGGTTTGGGGGAGACCCAGTACTTC. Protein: CASSLILGGLGETQYF. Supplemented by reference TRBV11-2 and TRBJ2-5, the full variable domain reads EAGVAQSPRYKIIEKRQSVAFWCNPISGHATLYWYQQILGQGPKLLIQFQNNGVVDDSQLPKDRFSAERLKGVDSTLKIQPAKLEDSAVYLCASSLILGGLGETQYFGPGTRLLVL.

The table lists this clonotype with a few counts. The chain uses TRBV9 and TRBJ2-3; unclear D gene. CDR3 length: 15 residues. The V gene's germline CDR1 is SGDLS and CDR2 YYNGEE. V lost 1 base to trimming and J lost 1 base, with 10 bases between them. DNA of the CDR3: TGTGCCAGCAGCGTAAGCCCGCCCGGCACAGATACGCAGTATTTT. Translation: CASSVSPPGTDTQYF.

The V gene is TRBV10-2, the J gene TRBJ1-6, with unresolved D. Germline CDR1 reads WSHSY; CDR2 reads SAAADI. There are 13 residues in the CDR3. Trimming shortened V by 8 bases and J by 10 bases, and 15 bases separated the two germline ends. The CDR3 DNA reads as TGCGCCAGCCTCTCCGGAGGGTACTCACCCCTCCACTTT. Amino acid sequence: CASLSGGYSPLHF.

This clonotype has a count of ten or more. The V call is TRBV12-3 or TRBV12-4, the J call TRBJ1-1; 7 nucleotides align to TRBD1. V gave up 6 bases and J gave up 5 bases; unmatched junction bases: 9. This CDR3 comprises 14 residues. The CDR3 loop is CASRPGGAETEAFF. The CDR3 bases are TGTGCCAGCAGGCCAGGGGGGGCTGAAACTGAAGCTTTCTTT.

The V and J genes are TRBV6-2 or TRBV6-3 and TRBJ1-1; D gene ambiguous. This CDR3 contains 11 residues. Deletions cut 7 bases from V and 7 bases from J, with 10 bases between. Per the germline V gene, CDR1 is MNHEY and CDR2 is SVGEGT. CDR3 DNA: TGTGCCAGCACCCATGGGATTGAAGCTTTCTTT. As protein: CASTHGIEAFF.

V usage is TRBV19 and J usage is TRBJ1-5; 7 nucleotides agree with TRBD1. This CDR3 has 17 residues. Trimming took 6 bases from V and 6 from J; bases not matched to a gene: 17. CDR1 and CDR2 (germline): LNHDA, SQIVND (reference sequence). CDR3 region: CASSDPRTGGYGQPQHF. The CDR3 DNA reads TGTGCCAGTAGCGATCCCCGGACAGGCGGCTATGGTCAGCCCCAGCATTTT.

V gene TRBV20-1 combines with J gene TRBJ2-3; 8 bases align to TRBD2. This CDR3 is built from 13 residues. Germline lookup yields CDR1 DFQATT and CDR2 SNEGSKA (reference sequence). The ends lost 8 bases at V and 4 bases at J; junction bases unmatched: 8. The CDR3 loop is CSTIGGASDTQYF. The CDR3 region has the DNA TGCAGTACCATCGGGGGGGCATCAGATACGCAGTATTTT.

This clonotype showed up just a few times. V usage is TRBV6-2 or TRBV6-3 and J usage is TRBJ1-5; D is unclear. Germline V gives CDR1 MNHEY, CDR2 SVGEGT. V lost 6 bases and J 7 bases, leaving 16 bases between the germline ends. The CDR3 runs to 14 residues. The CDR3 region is CASSPAGFRQPQHF. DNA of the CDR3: TGTGCCAGCAGCCCGGCCGGTTTCCGACAGCCCCAGCATTTT.

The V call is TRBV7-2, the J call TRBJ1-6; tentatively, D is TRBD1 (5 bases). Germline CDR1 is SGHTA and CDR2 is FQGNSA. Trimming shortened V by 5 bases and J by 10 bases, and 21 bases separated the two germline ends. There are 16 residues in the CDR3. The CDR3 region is CASSPRSGTRPSPLHF. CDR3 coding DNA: TGTGCCAGCAGCCCAAGAAGCGGGACCCGCCCGTCACCCCTCCACTTT.

CDR3 in DNA: TGTGCCAGCAGCACCGGGACAGGGGCGAAGATTACTGAAGCTTTCTTT. Amino acid sequence: CASSTGTGAKITEAFF. The rearrangement uses TRBV9 and TRBJ1-1; 10 nucleotides align to TRBD1. V lost 4 bases and J lost 5; bases outside the gene matches: 11. The CDR3 has 16 residues. The germline V gene has CDR1 SGDLS and CDR2 YYNGEE.

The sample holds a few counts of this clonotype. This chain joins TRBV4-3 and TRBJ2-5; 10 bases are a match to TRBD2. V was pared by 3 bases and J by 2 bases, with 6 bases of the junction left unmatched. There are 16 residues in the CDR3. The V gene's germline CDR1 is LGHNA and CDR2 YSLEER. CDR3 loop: CASSQGTSEKQETQYF. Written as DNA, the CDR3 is TGCGCCAGCAGCCAGGGGACTAGCGAGAAACAAGAGACCCAGTACTTC.

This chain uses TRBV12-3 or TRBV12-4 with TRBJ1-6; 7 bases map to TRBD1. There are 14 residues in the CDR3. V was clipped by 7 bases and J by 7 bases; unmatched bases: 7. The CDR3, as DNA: TGTGCCAGCACCCGGGACAGAAAAAATTCACCCCTCCACTTT. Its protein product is CASTRDRKNSPLHF.